The subject of this entry is one TCR beta chain. Time point here: peripheral blood 6 weeks after treatment start. Locally advanced or metastatic urothelial carcinoma was diagnosed in the patients. Profiled with immunoSEQ multiplex PCR; TCRdb holds only in-frame clones, not every one. The table lists more than 35,000 clones, roughly four fifths of them singletons. The data were obtained in a study of PD-L1 blockade in urothelial cancer. Study as a whole: Blood-derived samples held a median roughly 150,000 T cells.

The CDR3 is made up of 15 amino acids. J lost 7 bases, V lost 5 bases, and 8 bases had no gene match. Germline V gene sequence: CDR1 SGHTA, CDR2 FQGNSA. This rearrangement joins TRBV7-2 to TRBJ2-1; TRBD2 matches at 10 bases. This sequence was found in a man aged 55 to 69 with urothelial cancer. Sequencing was performed on PBMCs, taken around atezolizumab (anti-PD-L1) treatment. The CDR3 sequence: CASSTISGGGNEQFF. The CDR3 DNA is TGTGCCAGCAGCACCATAAGCGGGGGGGGAAATGAGCAGTTCTTC.